This entry describes one T cell receptor beta chain. Germline V gene lookup returns CDR1 MRHNA and CDR2 SNTAGT. V was trimmed by 6 bases and J by 2 bases, leaving 13 bases between them. This CDR3 has 14 residues. This sample is part of a study of blood T cells in healthy people across ages. Healthy individuals of Caucasian origin from Russia, aged 6 to 90, served as donors. A second 7 to 11 cycle PCR used barcoded and J-beta primers. With 12 random nucleotides, a template-switch adaptor tagged each individual cDNA molecule. Sequencing recovered at least 3 million CDR3-containing paired-end reads from each sample. A single record per CDR3 protein comes from TCRdb applying MiXCR to the 5' RACE reads. The data contain 650,000 to 1,000,000 distinct CDR3 sequences, 46% of them seen just once; the ten biggest clones take up about a sixth.

Sequencing was carried out using blood. V gene TRBV6-4 combines with J gene TRBJ2-5; no definite D call. This TCR was recovered from an elderly man in good health. The CDR3 reads CASRGKVYQETQYF. The CDR3 DNA reads TGTGCCAGCAGGGGCAAGGTATATCAAGAGACCCAGTACTTC.